This T cell receptor beta chain emerged from a study of blood T cell repertoires in COVID-19. Overall study context: Recovered participants had two consecutive negative NP/OP PCR tests, healthcare professional clearance, or symptom resolution. From the United States, Italy and Spain came samples of acute and convalescent COVID-19. From T cells, B-cell-depleted T cells, or PBMCs came the material, which was cDNA or gDNA.

Assay used: immunoSEQ multiplex PCR; TCRdb lists only in-frame clones, some missing. The sample yields more than 120,000 clones, roughly 84% seen once. After removal of 3 bases from V and 0 bases from J, the junction contained 2 bases not matched to a gene. Germline V gene lookup returns CDR1 LGHDT and CDR2 YNNKEL (reference sequence). This CDR3 spans 15 amino acids. The rearrangement joins TRBV3-1 (or the pseudogene TRBV3-2) to TRBJ1-2; 9 bases map to TRBD1. The sequencing sample was made of PBMCs or T cells enriched from blood (not recorded which). This receptor was taken from a man aged 45-65 years in a cohort exposed to, infected with or recovered from COVID-19 (not recorded which). In DNA form, the CDR3 reads TGTGCCAGCAGCCAGGACAGGGGACCTAACTATGGCTACACCTTC. Amino acids: CASSQDRGPNYGYTF.